This T cell receptor (beta chain) was sequenced for a study of T cell changes during pregnancy in multiple sclerosis. Produced via immunoSEQ multiplex PCR; TCRdb's table is partial and in-frame only. The table shows just over 65,000 clones, with about 90% occurring only once. The clonotype was recovered from a female donor with multiple sclerosis, enrolled in a pregnancy study. Here the sequenced sample was peripheral blood, taken in the second trimester of pregnancy.

The CDR3 protein is CASSSAAGFVEPQHF. CDR3 DNA: TGTGCCAGCAGCTCTGCCGCGGGATTTGTAGAGCCCCAGCATTTT. The rearrangement joins TRBV5-5 to TRBJ1-5; D is undetermined. Germline CDR1 SGHKS, CDR2 YYEKEE (reference sequence). V lost 3 bases and J 8 bases, leaving 18 bases between the germline ends. The CDR3 is 15 residues long.